A selection of T cell receptor beta chains follows, all from one sample in a study of blood T cell repertoires in COVID-19. The repertoire was sequenced with immunoSEQ multiplex PCR; TCRdb's copy has only in-frame clones and lacks some. Of more than 300,000 clones listed, around 86% are singletons. Sequencing was performed on PBMCs or T cells enriched from blood (not recorded which). The receptor set was obtained from a man between 25 and 39 years old who had recovered from COVID-19. The CDR3 runs from the conserved cysteine through the conserved F or W. Fields, in order: J gene, clone size, V gene, D gene, CDR3 DNA, CDR3 protein. D genes are given only for firm matches. Clone size is given for some rows only: seen once, a few or many times, or a class if the clone is expanded.

j_call: TRBJ1-5; clone_size: -; v_call: TRBV12-3/TRBV12-4; d_call: -; cdr3_nt: TGTGCCAGCAGTACCCAGGGACAGCCCCAGCATTTT; cdr3_aa: CASSTQGQPQHF
j_call: TRBJ1-2; clone_size: -; v_call: TRBV9; d_call: -; cdr3_nt: TGTGCCAGCAGCGTAGCTTCGCATCTTCGAAGGGGCTTTCATGGCTACACCTTC; cdr3_aa: CASSVASHLRRGFHGYTF
j_call: TRBJ1-1; clone_size: -; v_call: TRBV14; d_call: -; cdr3_nt: TGTGCCAGCAGCCAACAAATGGGCCCGGGGAAAGAAGCTTTCTTT; cdr3_aa: CASSQQMGPGKEAFF
j_call: TRBJ1-5; clone_size: -; v_call: TRBV25-1; d_call: -; cdr3_nt: TGTGCCAGCAGTGAATATCGGGGGCCCCAGCATTTT; cdr3_aa: CASSEYRGPQHF
j_call: TRBJ1-2; clone_size: -; v_call: TRBV30; d_call: -; cdr3_nt: TGTGCCTGGAGTGTATCGCGGGGCTACACCTTC; cdr3_aa: CAWSVSRGYTF
j_call: TRBJ2-1; clone_size: -; v_call: TRBV5-1; d_call: TRBD1; cdr3_nt: TGCGCCAGCAGCCCGGGACAGGGTTTTTTCAATGAGCAGTTCTTC; cdr3_aa: CASSPGQGFFNEQFF
j_call: TRBJ1-1; clone_size: -; v_call: TRBV19; d_call: TRBD1; cdr3_nt: TGTGCCAGTAGTATAACCTCCAGGGGGTTCGTGGGGACTGAAGCTTTCTTT; cdr3_aa: CASSITSRGFVGTEAFF
j_call: TRBJ1-2; clone_size: -; v_call: TRBV24-1; d_call: -; cdr3_nt: TGTGCCACCAGTGACCATGACAGCTACTATGGCTACACCTTC; cdr3_aa: CATSDHDSYYGYTF
j_call: TRBJ2-5; clone_size: -; v_call: TRBV3-1/TRBV3-2; d_call: TRBD2; cdr3_nt: TGTGCCAGTACCGGGACTAGCGGGGGGCGGGTACAAGAGACCCAGTACTTC; cdr3_aa: CASTGTSGGRVQETQYF
j_call: TRBJ2-1; clone_size: -; v_call: TRBV6-1; d_call: -; cdr3_nt: TGTGCCAGCAGTGCAATGGGACTCCAAATCATCTACAATGAGCAGTTCTTC; cdr3_aa: CASSAMGLQIIYNEQFF
j_call: TRBJ1-2; clone_size: -; v_call: TRBV10-3; d_call: TRBD1; cdr3_nt: TGTGCCATCCGAGGACAGGGCGACGGCTACACCTTC; cdr3_aa: CAIRGQGDGYTF
j_call: TRBJ1-6; clone_size: -; v_call: TRBV5-1; d_call: TRBD1; cdr3_nt: TGCGCCAGCAGCGCGGGGACAGGGTTTGGTTCACCCCTCCACTTT; cdr3_aa: CASSAGTGFGSPLHF
j_call: TRBJ1-6; clone_size: -; v_call: TRBV19; d_call: -; cdr3_nt: TGTGCCAGTAGATCGGAGGGGCAATTATATAATTCACCCCTCCACTTT; cdr3_aa: CASRSEGQLYNSPLHF
j_call: TRBJ2-3; clone_size: -; v_call: TRBV9; d_call: -; cdr3_nt: TGTGCCAGCAGCGTAGGATCAGGGCCAAAGCTCGGTACGCAGTATTTT; cdr3_aa: CASSVGSGPKLGTQYF
j_call: TRBJ2-1; clone_size: -; v_call: TRBV4-1; d_call: -; cdr3_nt: TGCGCCAGCAGCCAAGATGATGGTGGGGGCTATGAGCAGTTCTTC; cdr3_aa: CASSQDDGGGYEQFF
j_call: TRBJ2-3; clone_size: -; v_call: TRBV5-6; d_call: TRBD1; cdr3_nt: TGTGCCAGCAGGACGGGACAGAGGTTCACAGATACGCAGTATTTT; cdr3_aa: CASRTGQRFTDTQYF
j_call: TRBJ1-1; clone_size: -; v_call: TRBV28; d_call: -; cdr3_nt: TGTGCCAGCACGCCCGGTTGGTGGGCACCACCCGAAGCTTTCTTT; cdr3_aa: CASTPGWWAPPEAFF
j_call: TRBJ1-4; clone_size: -; v_call: TRBV18; d_call: TRBD1; cdr3_nt: TGTGCCAGCTCAGCAGCAAGGGACAGGGGAAATGAAAAACTGTTTTTT; cdr3_aa: CASSAARDRGNEKLFF
j_call: TRBJ2-7; clone_size: -; v_call: TRBV14; d_call: TRBD1; cdr3_nt: TGTGCCAGCAGCCCCCAAAGCTACAGGGGAATCTACGAGCAGTACTTC; cdr3_aa: CASSPQSYRGIYEQYF
j_call: TRBJ1-1; clone_size: once; v_call: TRBV7-9; d_call: -; cdr3_nt: TGTGCCAGCAGCTTGGACAGCAACAAGAACACTGAAGCTTTCTTT; cdr3_aa: CASSLDSNKNTEAFF
j_call: TRBJ2-2; clone_size: -; v_call: TRBV24-1; d_call: TRBD1; cdr3_nt: TGTGCCACCAGTGATTTCCGCACGACCGACAGGGAAGCCGCCGGGGAGCTGTTTTTT; cdr3_aa: CATSDFRTTDREAAGELFF
j_call: TRBJ2-7; clone_size: few; v_call: TRBV10-2; d_call: -; cdr3_nt: TGCGCCAGCAGTGCAAACCTACACGAGCAGTACTTC; cdr3_aa: CASSANLHEQYF
j_call: TRBJ1-2; clone_size: few; v_call: TRBV19; d_call: -; cdr3_nt: TGTGCCAGTAGTATAGATAGGGCAGATAGGGGCTATGGCTACACCTTC; cdr3_aa: CASSIDRADRGYGYTF
j_call: TRBJ1-4; clone_size: -; v_call: TRBV12-3/TRBV12-4; d_call: -; cdr3_nt: TGTGCCAGCAGCCGCGCCCCTAATGAAAAACTGTTTTTT; cdr3_aa: CASSRAPNEKLFF